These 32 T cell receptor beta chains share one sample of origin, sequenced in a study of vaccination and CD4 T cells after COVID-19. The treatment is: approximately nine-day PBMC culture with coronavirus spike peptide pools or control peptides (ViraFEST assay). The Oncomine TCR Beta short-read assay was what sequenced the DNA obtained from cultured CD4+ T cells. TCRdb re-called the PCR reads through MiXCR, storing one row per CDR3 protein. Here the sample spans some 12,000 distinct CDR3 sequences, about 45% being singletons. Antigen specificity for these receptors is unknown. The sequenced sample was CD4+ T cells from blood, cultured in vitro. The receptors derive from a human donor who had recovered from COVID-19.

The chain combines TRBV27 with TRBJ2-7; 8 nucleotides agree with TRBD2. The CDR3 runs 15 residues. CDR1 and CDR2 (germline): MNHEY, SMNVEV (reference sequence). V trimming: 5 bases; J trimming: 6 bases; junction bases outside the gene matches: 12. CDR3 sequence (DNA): TGTGCCAGCAGTCCCCCGGACGGGGGGGCGAGCGAGCAGTACTTC. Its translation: CASSPPDGGASEQYF.

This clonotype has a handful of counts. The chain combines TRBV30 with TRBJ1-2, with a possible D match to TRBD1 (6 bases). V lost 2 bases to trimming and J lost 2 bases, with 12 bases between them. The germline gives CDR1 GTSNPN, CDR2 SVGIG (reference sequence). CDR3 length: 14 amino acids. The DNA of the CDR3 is TGTGCCTGGAGTTACAGGGCCGGAAACTATGGCTACACCTTC. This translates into CAWSYRAGNYGYTF.

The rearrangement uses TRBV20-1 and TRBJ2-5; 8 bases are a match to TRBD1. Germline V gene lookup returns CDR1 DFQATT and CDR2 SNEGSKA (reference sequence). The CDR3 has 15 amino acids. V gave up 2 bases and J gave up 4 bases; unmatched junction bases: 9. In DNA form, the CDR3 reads TGCAGTGCTAGACCAAGGACAGGGCCATTAGAGACCCAGTACTTC. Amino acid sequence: CSARPRTGPLETQYF.

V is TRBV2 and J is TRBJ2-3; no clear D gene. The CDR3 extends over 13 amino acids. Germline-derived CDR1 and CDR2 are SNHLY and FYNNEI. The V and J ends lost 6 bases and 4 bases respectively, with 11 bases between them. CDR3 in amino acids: CASSALPADTQYF. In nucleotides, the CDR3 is TGTGCCAGCAGCGCCCTGCCGGCAGATACGCAGTATTTT.

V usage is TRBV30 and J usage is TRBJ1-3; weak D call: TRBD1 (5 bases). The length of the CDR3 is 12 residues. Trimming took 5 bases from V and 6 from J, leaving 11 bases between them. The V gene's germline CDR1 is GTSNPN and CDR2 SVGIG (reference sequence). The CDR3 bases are TGTGCCTGGGGAAGGGGTTCAAACACCATATATTTT. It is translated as CAWGRGSNTIYF.

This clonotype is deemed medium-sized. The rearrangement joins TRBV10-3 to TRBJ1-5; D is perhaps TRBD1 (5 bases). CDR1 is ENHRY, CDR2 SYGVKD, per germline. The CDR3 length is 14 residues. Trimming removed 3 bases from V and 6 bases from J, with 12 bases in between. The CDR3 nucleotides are TGTGCCATCAGTGAATCGGGGGAGGGTCAGCCCCAGCATTTT. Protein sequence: CAISESGEGQPQHF.

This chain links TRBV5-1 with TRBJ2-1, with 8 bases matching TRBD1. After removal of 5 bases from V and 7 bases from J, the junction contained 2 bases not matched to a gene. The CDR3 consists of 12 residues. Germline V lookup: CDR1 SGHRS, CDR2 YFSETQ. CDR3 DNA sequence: TGCGCCAGCAGGGACAGGGAGAATGAGCAGTTCTTC. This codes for CASRDRENEQFF.

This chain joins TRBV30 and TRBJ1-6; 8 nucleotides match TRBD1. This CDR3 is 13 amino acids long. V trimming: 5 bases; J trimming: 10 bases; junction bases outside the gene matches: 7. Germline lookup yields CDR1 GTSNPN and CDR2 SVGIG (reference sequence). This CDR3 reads CAWVKQGGSPLHF. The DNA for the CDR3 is TGTGCCTGGGTCAAACAGGGGGGGTCACCCCTCCACTTT.

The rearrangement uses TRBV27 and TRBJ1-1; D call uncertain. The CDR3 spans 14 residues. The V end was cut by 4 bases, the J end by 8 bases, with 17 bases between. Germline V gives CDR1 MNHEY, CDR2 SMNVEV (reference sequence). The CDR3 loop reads CASSSLPFRQEAFF. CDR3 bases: TGTGCCAGCAGTTCCCTCCCTTTTCGGCAGGAAGCTTTCTTT.

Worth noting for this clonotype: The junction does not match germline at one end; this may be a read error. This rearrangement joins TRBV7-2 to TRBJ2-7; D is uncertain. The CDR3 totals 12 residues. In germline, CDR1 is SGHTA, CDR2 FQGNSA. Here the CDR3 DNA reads TGCGCCAGCAGCCATTTCGCCTACGAGCAGTACTTC. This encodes CASSHFAYEQYF.

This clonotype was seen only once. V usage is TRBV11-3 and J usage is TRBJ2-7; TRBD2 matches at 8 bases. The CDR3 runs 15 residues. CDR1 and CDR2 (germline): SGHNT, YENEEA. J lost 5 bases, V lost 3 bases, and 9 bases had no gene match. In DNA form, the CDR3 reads TGTGCCAGCAGCTTGGGTTCGGGGGGGCAGGACGAGCAGTACTTC. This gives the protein CASSLGSGGQDEQYF.

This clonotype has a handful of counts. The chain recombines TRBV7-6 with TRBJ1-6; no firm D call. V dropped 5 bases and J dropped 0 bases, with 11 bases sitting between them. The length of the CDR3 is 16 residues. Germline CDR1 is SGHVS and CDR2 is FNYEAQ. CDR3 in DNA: TGTGCCAGCAGCCCTATGGGCCGCTCCTATAATTCACCCCTCCACTTT. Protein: CASSPMGRSYNSPLHF.

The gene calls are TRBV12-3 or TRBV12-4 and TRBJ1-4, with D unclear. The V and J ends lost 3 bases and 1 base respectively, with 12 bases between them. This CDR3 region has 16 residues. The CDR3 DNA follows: TGTGCCAGCAGTTTGTCCGGTGGCCGAACTAATGAAAAACTGTTTTTT. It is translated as CASSLSGGRTNEKLFF.

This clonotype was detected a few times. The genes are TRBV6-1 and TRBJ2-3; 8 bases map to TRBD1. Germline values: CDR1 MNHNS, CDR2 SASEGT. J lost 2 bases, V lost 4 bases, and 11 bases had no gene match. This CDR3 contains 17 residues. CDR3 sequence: CASSGHGQGRSTDTQYF. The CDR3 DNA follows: TGTGCCAGCAGTGGTCACGGACAGGGAAGATCCACAGATACGCAGTATTTT.

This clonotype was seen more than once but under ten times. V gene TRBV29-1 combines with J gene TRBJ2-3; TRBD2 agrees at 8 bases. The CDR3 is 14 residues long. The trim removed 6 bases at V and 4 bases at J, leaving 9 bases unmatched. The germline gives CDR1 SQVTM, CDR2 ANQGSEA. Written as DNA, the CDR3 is TGCAGCGTCCGGCGGGGGGCAGGCTCAGATACGCAGTATTTT. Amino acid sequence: CSVRRGAGSDTQYF.

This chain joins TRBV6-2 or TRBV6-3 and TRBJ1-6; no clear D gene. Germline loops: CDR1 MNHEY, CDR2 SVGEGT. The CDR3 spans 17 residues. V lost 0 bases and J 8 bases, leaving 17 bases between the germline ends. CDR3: CASSYSASLGRDSPLHF. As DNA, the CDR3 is TGTGCCAGCAGTTACTCGGCCTCCCTGGGGAGGGATTCACCCCTCCACTTT.

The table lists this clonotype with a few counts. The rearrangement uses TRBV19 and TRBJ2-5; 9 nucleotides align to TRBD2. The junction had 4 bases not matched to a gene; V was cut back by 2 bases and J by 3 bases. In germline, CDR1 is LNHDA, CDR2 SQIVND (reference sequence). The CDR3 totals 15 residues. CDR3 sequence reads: CASSIKRGVKETQYF. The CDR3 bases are TGTGCCAGTAGTATAAAGCGGGGGGTCAAAGAGACCCAGTACTTC.

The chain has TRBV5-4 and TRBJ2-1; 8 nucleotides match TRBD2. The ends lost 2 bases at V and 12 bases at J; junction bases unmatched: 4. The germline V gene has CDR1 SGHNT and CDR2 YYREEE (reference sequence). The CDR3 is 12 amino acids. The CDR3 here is CASSFVAGGQFF. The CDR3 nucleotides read TGTGCCAGCAGCTTCGTTGCGGGGGGGCAGTTCTTC.

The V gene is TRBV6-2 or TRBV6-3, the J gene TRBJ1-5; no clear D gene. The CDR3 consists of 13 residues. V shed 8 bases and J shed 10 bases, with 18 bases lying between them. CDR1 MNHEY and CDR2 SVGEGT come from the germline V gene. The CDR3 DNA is TGTGCCAGCCGCCACTCGGGGAAAGGACCCCAGCATTTT. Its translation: CASRHSGKGPQHF.

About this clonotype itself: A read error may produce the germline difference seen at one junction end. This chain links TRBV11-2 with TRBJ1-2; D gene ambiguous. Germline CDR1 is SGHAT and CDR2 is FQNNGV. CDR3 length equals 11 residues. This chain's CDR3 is CASRLGYGYTF. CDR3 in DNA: TGTGCCAGCAGATTAGGTTATGGCTACACCTTC.

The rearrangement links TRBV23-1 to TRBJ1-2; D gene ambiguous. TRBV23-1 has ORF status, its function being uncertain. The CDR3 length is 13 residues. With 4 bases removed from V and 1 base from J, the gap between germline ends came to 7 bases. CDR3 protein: CASSLNSNYGYTF. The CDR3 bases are TGCGCCAGCAGTCTGAACAGTAACTATGGCTACACCTTC.

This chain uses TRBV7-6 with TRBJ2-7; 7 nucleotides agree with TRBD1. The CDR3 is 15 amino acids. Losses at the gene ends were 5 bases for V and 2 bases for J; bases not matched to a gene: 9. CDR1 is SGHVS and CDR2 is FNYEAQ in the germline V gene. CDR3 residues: CASSPMGRGTYEQYF. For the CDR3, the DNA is TGTGCCAGCAGCCCCATGGGCAGGGGGACCTACGAGCAGTACTTC.

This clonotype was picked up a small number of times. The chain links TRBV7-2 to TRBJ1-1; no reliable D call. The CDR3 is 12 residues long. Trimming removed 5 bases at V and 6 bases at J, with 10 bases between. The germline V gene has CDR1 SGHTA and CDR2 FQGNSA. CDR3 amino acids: CASSPGRSEAFF. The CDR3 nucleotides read TGTGCCAGCAGCCCTGGACGGTCTGAAGCTTTCTTT.

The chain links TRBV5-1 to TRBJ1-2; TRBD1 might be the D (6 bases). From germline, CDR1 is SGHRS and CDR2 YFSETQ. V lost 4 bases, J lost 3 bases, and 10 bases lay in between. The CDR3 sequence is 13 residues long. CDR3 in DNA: TGCGCCAGCAGCGGGGACAACCACTATGGCTACACCTTC. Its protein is CASSGDNHYGYTF.

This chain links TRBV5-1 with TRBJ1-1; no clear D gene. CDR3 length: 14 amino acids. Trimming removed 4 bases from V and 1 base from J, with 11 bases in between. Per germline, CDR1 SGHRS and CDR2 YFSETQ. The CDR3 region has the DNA TGCGCCAGCAGCACCTCTTGGGGGAACACTGAAGCTTTCTTT. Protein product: CASSTSWGNTEAFF.

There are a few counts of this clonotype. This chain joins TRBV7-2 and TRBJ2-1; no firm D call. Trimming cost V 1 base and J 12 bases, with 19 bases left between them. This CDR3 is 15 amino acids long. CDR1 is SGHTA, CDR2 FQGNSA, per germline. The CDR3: CASSLEGLGLAAQFF. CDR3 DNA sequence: TGTGCCAGCAGCTTAGAGGGTTTGGGGTTGGCTGCGCAGTTCTTC.

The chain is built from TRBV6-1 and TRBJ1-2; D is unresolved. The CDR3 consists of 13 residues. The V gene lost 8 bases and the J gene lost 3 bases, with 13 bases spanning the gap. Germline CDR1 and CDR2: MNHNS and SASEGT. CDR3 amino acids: CASGLGRDYGYTF. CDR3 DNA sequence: TGTGCCAGCGGCCTTGGGAGGGACTATGGCTACACCTTC.

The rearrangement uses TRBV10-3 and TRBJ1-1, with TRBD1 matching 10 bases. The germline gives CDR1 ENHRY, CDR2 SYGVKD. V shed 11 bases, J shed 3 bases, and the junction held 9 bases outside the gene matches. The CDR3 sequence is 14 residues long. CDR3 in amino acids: CASDRTGGDTEAFF. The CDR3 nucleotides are TGTGCCTCCGACCGGACAGGGGGAGACACTGAAGCTTTCTTT.

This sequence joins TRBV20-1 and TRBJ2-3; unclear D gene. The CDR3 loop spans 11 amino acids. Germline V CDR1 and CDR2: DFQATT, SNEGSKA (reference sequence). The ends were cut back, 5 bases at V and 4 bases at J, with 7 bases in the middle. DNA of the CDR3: TGCAGTGCTCCCCTCCCAGATACGCAGTATTTT. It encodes CSAPLPDTQYF.

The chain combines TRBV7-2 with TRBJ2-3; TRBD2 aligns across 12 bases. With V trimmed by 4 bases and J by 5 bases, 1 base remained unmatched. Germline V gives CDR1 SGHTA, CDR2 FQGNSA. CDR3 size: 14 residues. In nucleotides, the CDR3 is TGTGCCAGCAGCTCGGGACTAGCGGGAGATACGCAGTATTTT. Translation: CASSSGLAGDTQYF.

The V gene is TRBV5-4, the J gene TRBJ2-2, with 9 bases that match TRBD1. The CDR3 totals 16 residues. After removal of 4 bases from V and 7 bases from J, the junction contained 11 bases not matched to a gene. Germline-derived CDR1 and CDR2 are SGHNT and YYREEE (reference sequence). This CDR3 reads CASSLGGQGGIGELFF. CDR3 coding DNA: TGTGCCAGCAGCCTGGGGGGACAGGGCGGGATCGGGGAGCTGTTTTTT.

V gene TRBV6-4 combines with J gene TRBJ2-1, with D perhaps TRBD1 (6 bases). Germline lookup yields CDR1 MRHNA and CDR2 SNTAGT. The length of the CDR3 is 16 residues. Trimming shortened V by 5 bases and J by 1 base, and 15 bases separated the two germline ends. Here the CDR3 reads CASSPVGAGSYNEQFF. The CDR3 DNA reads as TGTGCCAGCAGTCCTGTGGGGGCGGGTTCCTACAATGAGCAGTTCTTC.